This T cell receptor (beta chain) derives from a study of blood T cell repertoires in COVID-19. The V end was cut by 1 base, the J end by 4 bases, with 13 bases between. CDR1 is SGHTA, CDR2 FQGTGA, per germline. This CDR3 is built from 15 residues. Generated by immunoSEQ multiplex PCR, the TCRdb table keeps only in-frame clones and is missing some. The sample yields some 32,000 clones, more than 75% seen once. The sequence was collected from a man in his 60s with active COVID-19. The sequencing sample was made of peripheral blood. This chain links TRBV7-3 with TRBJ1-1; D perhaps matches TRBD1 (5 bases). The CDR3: CASSLRGLGATEAFF. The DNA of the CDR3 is TGTGCCAGCAGCTTAAGGGGACTCGGGGCCACTGAAGCTTTCTTT.